Sequencing of this T cell receptor (beta chain) was carried out in a study of technical replicates of blood from a few donors. V was shortened by 3 bases and J by 0 bases, with 6 bases between the two germline ends. The CDR3 extends over 12 amino acids. The germline V gene has CDR1 GTSNPN and CDR2 SVGIG (reference sequence). Sequencing was performed with immunoSEQ multiplex PCR; in TCRdb, only in-frame clones are kept and a portion is missing. The table shows roughly 97,000 clones, with approximately 96% occurring only once. The TCR comes from a human donor in good health. The rearrangement joins TRBV30 to TRBJ2-7; unclear D gene. Sequenced sample: T cells isolated from PBMCs. The CDR3 reads CAWSISSYEQYF. The CDR3 region has the DNA TGTGCCTGGAGCATTAGCTCCTACGAGCAGTACTTC.